Listed below are T cell receptor beta chains from one sample, sequenced in a study of T-cell reconstitution after alpha-beta-depleted transplantation in children. TCRdb re-called the PCR reads through MiXCR, storing one row per CDR3 protein. This sample has hundreds of thousands of distinct CDR3 sequences; 15% to 20% occur once, and the top ten carry approximately 29%. Sequenced here: PBMCs, mostly from graft donor cells, sampled 360 days after TCRalphabeta/CD19-depleted stem cell transplant. Every receptor here comes from a boy under two years old who had a stem cell transplant for Wiskott-Aldrich syndrome, so the T cells may come from the graft donor. Both conserved end residues are part of each CDR3. Each record gives: V gene, D gene, clone size, J gene, CDR3 DNA, CDR3 protein. A D gene is named only where the DNA matches it firmly. Clone size appears in some rows only: once, few, many, or a class for an expanded clone.

v_call: TRBV5-1; d_call: .; clone_size: few; j_call: TRBJ2-1; cdr3_nt: TGCGCCAGCGTCCTGGGGTCCCCTTACAATGAGCAGTTCTTC; cdr3_aa: CASVLGSPYNEQFF
v_call: TRBV29-1; d_call: .; clone_size: few; j_call: TRBJ2-1; cdr3_nt: TGCAGCGTGATGACCCCGGCGAATGAGCAGTTCTTC; cdr3_aa: CSVMTPANEQFF
v_call: TRBV10-3; d_call: .; clone_size: .; j_call: TRBJ2-3; cdr3_nt: TGTGCCATCGCGGGCTCTGGACAGTCTTCTAGCACAGATACGCAGTATTTT; cdr3_aa: CAIAGSGQSSSTDTQYF
v_call: TRBV9; d_call: .; clone_size: few; j_call: TRBJ2-5; cdr3_nt: TGTGCCAGCACCGACGGCGGAGGTTACCAAGAGACCCAGTACTTC; cdr3_aa: CASTDGGGYQETQYF
v_call: TRBV5-1; d_call: .; clone_size: once; j_call: TRBJ2-1; cdr3_nt: TGCGCCAGCAGCTTGGCCGGCGCTAGGGGACACAATGAGCAGTTCTTC; cdr3_aa: CASSLAGARGHNEQFF
v_call: TRBV5-1; d_call: TRBD1; clone_size: .; j_call: TRBJ2-3; cdr3_nt: TGCGCCAGCAGCCAGCAGGGGGCGCGGGGAGATACGCAGTATTTT; cdr3_aa: CASSQQGARGDTQYF
v_call: TRBV12-3/TRBV12-4; d_call: .; clone_size: .; j_call: TRBJ2-6; cdr3_nt: TGTGCCAGCAGTTTAGATAGGGGCGGTGGGGCCAACGTCCTGACTTTC; cdr3_aa: CASSLDRGGGANVLTF
v_call: TRBV5-1; d_call: .; clone_size: many; j_call: TRBJ2-6; cdr3_nt: TGCGCCAGCAGCTTGGACTCTGGGGCCAACGTCCTGACTTTC; cdr3_aa: CASSLDSGANVLTF
v_call: TRBV2; d_call: .; clone_size: .; j_call: TRBJ2-4; cdr3_nt: TGTGCCAGCAGTGAAACAGGGATTGGAGTCATTCAGTACTTC; cdr3_aa: CASSETGIGVIQYF
v_call: TRBV11-2; d_call: TRBD1; clone_size: .; j_call: TRBJ2-6; cdr3_nt: TGTGCCAGCAGCTCCCGGGACAGGGTCCAGGGTGAAGGGGCCAACGTCCTGACTTTC; cdr3_aa: CASSSRDRVQGEGANVLTF
v_call: TRBV7-6; d_call: TRBD2; clone_size: .; j_call: TRBJ2-3; cdr3_nt: TGTGCCAGCAGCTTAGTGGGCGGGAGAAAAGATACGCAGTATTTT; cdr3_aa: CASSLVGGRKDTQYF
v_call: TRBV18; d_call: TRBD2; clone_size: .; j_call: TRBJ2-2; cdr3_nt: TGTGCCAGCTCCCTCCTAGCGGGAGTCTACACCGGGGAGCTGTTTTTT; cdr3_aa: CASSLLAGVYTGELFF
v_call: TRBV4-3; d_call: TRBD2; clone_size: .; j_call: TRBJ2-3; cdr3_nt: TGCGCCAGCAGGGTGCATAGCGGGAGCGGCACAGATACGCAGTATTTT; cdr3_aa: CASRVHSGSGTDTQYF
v_call: TRBV7-2; d_call: .; clone_size: .; j_call: TRBJ2-5; cdr3_nt: TGTGCCAGCAGCTTTGGACGGCTTCAAGAGACCCAGTACTTC; cdr3_aa: CASSFGRLQETQYF
v_call: TRBV29-1; d_call: .; clone_size: .; j_call: TRBJ2-7; cdr3_nt: TGCAGCGTTACCCGTGGGAACGAGCAGTACTTC; cdr3_aa: CSVTRGNEQYF
v_call: TRBV24-1; d_call: TRBD2; clone_size: .; j_call: TRBJ2-7; cdr3_nt: TGTGCCACCAGCGGTCCCAGCGGGAGAGAAAGCTCCTACGAGCAGTACTTC; cdr3_aa: CATSGPSGRESSYEQYF
v_call: TRBV28; d_call: .; clone_size: .; j_call: TRBJ2-5; cdr3_nt: TGTGCCAGCACTTTAAGGGGGGCGCGAGAGACCCAGTACTTC; cdr3_aa: CASTLRGARETQYF
v_call: TRBV14; d_call: TRBD2; clone_size: few; j_call: TRBJ2-5; cdr3_nt: TGTGCCAGCAGCCCTAGACTAGCCCAAGAGACCCAGTACTTC; cdr3_aa: CASSPRLAQETQYF
v_call: TRBV18; d_call: TRBD1; clone_size: .; j_call: TRBJ2-7; cdr3_nt: TGTGCCAGCTCATCTAGAATACCGGGACAGGCGTTCTACGAGCAGTACTTC; cdr3_aa: CASSSRIPGQAFYEQYF
v_call: TRBV7-9; d_call: .; clone_size: few; j_call: TRBJ2-5; cdr3_nt: TGTGCCAGCAGCCGTGAGGCAGTGACCCAGTACTTC; cdr3_aa: CASSREAVTQYF
v_call: TRBV12-3/TRBV12-4; d_call: TRBD1; clone_size: few; j_call: TRBJ2-2; cdr3_nt: TGTGCCAGCAGGGAACGGGACAGGGGGAACACCGGGGAGCTGTTTTTT; cdr3_aa: CASRERDRGNTGELFF
v_call: TRBV12-5; d_call: .; clone_size: .; j_call: TRBJ1-1; cdr3_nt: TGTGCTAGTGGTTTCGGGGGGCGGAGTGAAGCTTTCTTT; cdr3_aa: CASGFGGRSEAFF
v_call: TRBV20-1; d_call: .; clone_size: .; j_call: TRBJ2-4; cdr3_nt: TGCAGTGCTAGAGAAGTTTTAGCCAAAAACATTCAGTACTTC; cdr3_aa: CSAREVLAKNIQYF
v_call: TRBV12-3/TRBV12-4; d_call: TRBD2; clone_size: .; j_call: TRBJ2-3; cdr3_nt: TGTGCCAGCAGTCATCTAGCGGGGGGCACAGATACGCAGTATTTT; cdr3_aa: CASSHLAGGTDTQYF
v_call: TRBV4-2; d_call: .; clone_size: few; j_call: TRBJ2-7; cdr3_nt: TGTGCCAGCAGCCAAGATCAAGGGGCGACCTACGAGCAGTACTTC; cdr3_aa: CASSQDQGATYEQYF
v_call: TRBV20-1; d_call: TRBD1; clone_size: few; j_call: TRBJ2-5; cdr3_nt: TGCAGTGCTAGAGACTACAGGGGGCCCCAAGAGACCCAGTACTTC; cdr3_aa: CSARDYRGPQETQYF
v_call: TRBV20-1; d_call: TRBD1; clone_size: few; j_call: TRBJ2-7; cdr3_nt: TGCAGTGCTGCCCCCGGACAGGGGCTAGGCGAGCAGTACTTC; cdr3_aa: CSAAPGQGLGEQYF
v_call: TRBV6-1; d_call: .; clone_size: .; j_call: TRBJ2-1; cdr3_nt: TGTGCCAGCAGTCTTCGCCCAGGAGCCTACAATGAGCAGTTCTTC; cdr3_aa: CASSLRPGAYNEQFF
v_call: TRBV30; d_call: .; clone_size: .; j_call: TRBJ2-6; cdr3_nt: TGTGCCTGGAGTACAGGGCCTCTCATCTCTGGGGCCAACGTCCTGACTTTC; cdr3_aa: CAWSTGPLISGANVLTF
v_call: TRBV7-2; d_call: .; clone_size: .; j_call: TRBJ2-1; cdr3_nt: TGTGCCAGCAGCACCTATGGCGATGAGCAGTTCTTC; cdr3_aa: CASSTYGDEQFF
v_call: TRBV9; d_call: .; clone_size: few; j_call: TRBJ2-2; cdr3_nt: TGTGCCAGCAGCGTAGCGGGCCTAGCTCAGGGCACCGGGGAGCTGTTTTTT; cdr3_aa: CASSVAGLAQGTGELFF
v_call: TRBV5-1; d_call: .; clone_size: many; j_call: TRBJ2-4; cdr3_nt: TGCGCCAGCAGCCAGGGGACGGGGGACATTCAGTACTTC; cdr3_aa: CASSQGTGDIQYF
v_call: TRBV10-3; d_call: TRBD1; clone_size: .; j_call: TRBJ1-2; cdr3_nt: TGTGCCATCAAAAATACAGGGGCTAACTATGGCTACACCTTC; cdr3_aa: CAIKNTGANYGYTF
v_call: TRBV10-3; d_call: TRBD2; clone_size: .; j_call: TRBJ2-7; cdr3_nt: TGTGCCATCCTCCCGAAGCGGGAGCTATACAACGAGCAGTACTTC; cdr3_aa: CAILPKRELYNEQYF
v_call: TRBV10-1; d_call: .; clone_size: few; j_call: TRBJ2-7; cdr3_nt: TGCGCCAGCAGTGACAGGTCCTACGAGCAGTACTTC; cdr3_aa: CASSDRSYEQYF
v_call: TRBV6-1; d_call: .; clone_size: few; j_call: TRBJ1-5; cdr3_nt: TGTGCCAGCAGCCTTGCCGCCGGGGGCAGCTTCAATCAGCCCCAGCATTTT; cdr3_aa: CASSLAAGGSFNQPQHF
v_call: TRBV7-2; d_call: TRBD2; clone_size: few; j_call: TRBJ2-1; cdr3_nt: TGTGCCAGCAGCCCTGTGACTAGCGGACACAATGAGCAGTTCTTC; cdr3_aa: CASSPVTSGHNEQFF
v_call: TRBV2; d_call: .; clone_size: .; j_call: TRBJ2-3; cdr3_nt: TGTGCCAGCAGTGTCCCCGGGACCTGGAACACAGATACGCAGTATTTT; cdr3_aa: CASSVPGTWNTDTQYF
v_call: TRBV6-2/TRBV6-3; d_call: .; clone_size: .; j_call: TRBJ2-4; cdr3_nt: TGTGCCAGCAGGACGGGAGCCAAAAACATTCAGTACTTC; cdr3_aa: CASRTGAKNIQYF
v_call: TRBV20-1; d_call: .; clone_size: .; j_call: TRBJ2-1; cdr3_nt: TGCAGTGCTAGAGATCCCTCCCGGGGCGAGCAGTTCTTC; cdr3_aa: CSARDPSRGEQFF
v_call: TRBV29-1; d_call: .; clone_size: few; j_call: TRBJ2-5; cdr3_nt: TGCAGCGTGGCCGGACACGCACAAGAGACCCAGTACTTC; cdr3_aa: CSVAGHAQETQYF
v_call: TRBV11-3; d_call: TRBD2; clone_size: few; j_call: TRBJ2-3; cdr3_nt: TGTGCCAGCACCAGCGGGAGCTATTCAGATACGCAGTATTTT; cdr3_aa: CASTSGSYSDTQYF
v_call: TRBV27; d_call: .; clone_size: .; j_call: TRBJ1-3; cdr3_nt: TGTGCCAGCAGTTTATCGGGGACGGAGGGCGCGGGAAACACCATATATTTT; cdr3_aa: CASSLSGTEGAGNTIYF
v_call: TRBV5-6; d_call: TRBD2; clone_size: few; j_call: TRBJ2-7; cdr3_nt: TGTGCCAGCAGCTTGGGCGGGAGGGAAGACGAGCAGTACTTC; cdr3_aa: CASSLGGREDEQYF
v_call: TRBV24-1; d_call: TRBD2; clone_size: few; j_call: TRBJ2-7; cdr3_nt: TGTGCCACCAGTGATTCGTCTAGCGGGAGAGAAAGGGACGAGCAGTACTTC; cdr3_aa: CATSDSSSGRERDEQYF
v_call: TRBV7-9; d_call: TRBD2; clone_size: .; j_call: TRBJ2-7; cdr3_nt: TGTGCCAGCAGCGGTCGGGGACTAGCGGACTACGAGCAGTACTTC; cdr3_aa: CASSGRGLADYEQYF
v_call: TRBV21-1; d_call: .; clone_size: few; j_call: TRBJ2-1; cdr3_nt: TGTGCCAGCAGCAAGGGACAGGCCCCCTACAATGAGCAGTTCTTC; cdr3_aa: CASSKGQAPYNEQFF
v_call: TRBV27; d_call: .; clone_size: few; j_call: TRBJ1-6; cdr3_nt: TGTGCCAGCAGTGCCTGGGTCTCCTATAATTCACCCCTCCACTTT; cdr3_aa: CASSAWVSYNSPLHF
v_call: TRBV29-1; d_call: .; clone_size: .; j_call: TRBJ2-2; cdr3_nt: TGCAGCGCCTTGGACCCTGTCGCGGGGGAGCTGTTTTTT; cdr3_aa: CSALDPVAGELFF
v_call: TRBV5-1; d_call: .; clone_size: .; j_call: TRBJ1-2; cdr3_nt: TGCGCCAGCAGCTCCCTGACAGGCGTCTATGGCTACACCTTC; cdr3_aa: CASSSLTGVYGYTF
v_call: TRBV24-1; d_call: TRBD2; clone_size: .; j_call: TRBJ2-1; cdr3_nt: TGTGCCACCCAGCGGGATAGGGGCAATGAGCAGTTCTTC; cdr3_aa: CATQRDRGNEQFF